This T cell receptor beta chain was profiled in a study of T cell repertoires in cytomegalovirus infection. Study-wide points: Carriage of CMV together with the relevant HLA was identifiable through cumulative public TCR beta family frequency.

TCRdb itself ran the reads through MiXCR, one entry per CDR3 protein. Of about 180,000 distinct CDR3 sequences in the sample, around 14% were seen once. This CDR3 has 15 residues. The trim removed 5 bases at V and 2 bases at J, leaving 8 bases unmatched. Per the germline V gene, CDR1 is SQVTM and CDR2 is ANQGSEA. Concerning this clonotype: Its antigen is not known.

This clonotype originated in a human donor in good health (CMV status not recorded). Some clones in this sample may be carry-over from other donors' samples. The sequencing sample was made of PBMCs. The rearrangement links TRBV29-1 to TRBJ2-7; 11 bases are a match to TRBD1. CDR3 coding DNA: TGCAGCGTTCGCGGACAGGGGGCCTTAACCTACGAGCAGTACTTC. Protein product: CSVRGQGALTYEQYF.